This TCR beta chain was retrieved from a study of graft-versus-host responses after intestinal transplantation. With 2 bases removed from V and 6 bases from J, the gap between germline ends came to 11 bases. Germline V lookup: CDR1 SGHVS, CDR2 FQNEAQ. The CDR3 runs 14 residues. Regarding this clone: Its antigen remains unidentified.

Assay used: immunoSEQ multiplex PCR; TCRdb lists only in-frame clones, some missing. The sample lists about 90,000 clones, 90% to 95% occurring once. Sequences were derived from unstimulated CD8+ T cells sorted from spleen or lymph node cells, sampled before transplant. The clonotype was recovered from a human donor who was the organ donor for an intestinal transplant. The chain carries TRBV7-8 and TRBJ2-4; a weak D match, TRBD2 (7 bases). CDR3 nucleotide sequence: TGTGCCAGCAGCTTACAGGGGAGGGGAAACATTCAGTACTTC. Its translation: CASSLQGRGNIQYF. The full variable domain, rest sourced from reference TRBV7-8 and TRBJ2-4, is GAGVSQSPRYKVAKRGQDVALRCDPISGHVSLFWYQQALGQGPEFLTYFQNEAQLDKSGLPSDRFFAERPEGSVSTLKIQRTQQEDSAVYLCASSLQGRGNIQYFGAGTRLSVL.